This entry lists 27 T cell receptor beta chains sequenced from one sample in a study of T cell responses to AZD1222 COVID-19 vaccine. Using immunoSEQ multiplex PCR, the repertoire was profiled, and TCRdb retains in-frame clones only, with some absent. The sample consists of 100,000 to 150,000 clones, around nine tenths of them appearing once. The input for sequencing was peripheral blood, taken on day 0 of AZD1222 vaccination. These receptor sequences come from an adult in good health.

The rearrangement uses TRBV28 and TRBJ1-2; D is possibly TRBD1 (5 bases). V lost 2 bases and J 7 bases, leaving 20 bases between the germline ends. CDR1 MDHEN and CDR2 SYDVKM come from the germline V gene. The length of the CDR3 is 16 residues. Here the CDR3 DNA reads TGTGCCAGCAGTTTAGGAGGTTCGGCAGGGAAAGGTGGCTACACCTTC. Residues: CASSLGGSAGKGGYTF.

The CDR3 reads CSVDWTEYGYTF. The CDR3 nucleotides are TGCAGCGTAGATTGGACAGAGTATGGCTACACCTTC. This chain connects TRBV29-1 to TRBJ1-2; perhaps TRBD1 as D (6 bases). The CDR3 runs to 12 residues. Trimming shortened V by 6 bases and J by 5 bases, and 13 bases separated the two germline ends. Looked up from germline, CDR1 is SQVTM and CDR2 is ANQGSEA.

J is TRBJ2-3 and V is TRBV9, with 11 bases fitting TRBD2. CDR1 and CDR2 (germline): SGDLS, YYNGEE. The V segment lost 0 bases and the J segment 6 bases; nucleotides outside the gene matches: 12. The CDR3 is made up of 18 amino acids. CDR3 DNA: TGTGCCAGCAGCGTAGCCGTCATCCGGGCTAGCGGGAGGGATACGCAGTATTTT. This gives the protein CASSVAVIRASGRDTQYF.

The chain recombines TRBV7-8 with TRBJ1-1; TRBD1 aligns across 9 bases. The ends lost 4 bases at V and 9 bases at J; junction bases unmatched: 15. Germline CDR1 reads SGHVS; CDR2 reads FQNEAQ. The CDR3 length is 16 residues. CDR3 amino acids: CASSYSEPGQGRQAFF. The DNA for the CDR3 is TGTGCCAGCAGCTACTCAGAACCGGGACAGGGTAGGCAAGCTTTCTTT.

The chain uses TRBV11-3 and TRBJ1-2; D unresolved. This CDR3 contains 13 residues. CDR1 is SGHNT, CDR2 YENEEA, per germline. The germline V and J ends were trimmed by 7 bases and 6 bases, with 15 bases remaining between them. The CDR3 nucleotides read TGTGCCAGCACCTCCGGGAGCGGGGATGGCTACACCTTC. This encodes CASTSGSGDGYTF.

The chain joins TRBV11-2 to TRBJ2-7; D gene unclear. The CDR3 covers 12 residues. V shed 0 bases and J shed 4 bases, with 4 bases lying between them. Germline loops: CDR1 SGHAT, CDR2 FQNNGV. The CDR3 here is CASSLDTYEQYF. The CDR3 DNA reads TGTGCCAGCAGCTTAGATACATACGAGCAGTACTTC.

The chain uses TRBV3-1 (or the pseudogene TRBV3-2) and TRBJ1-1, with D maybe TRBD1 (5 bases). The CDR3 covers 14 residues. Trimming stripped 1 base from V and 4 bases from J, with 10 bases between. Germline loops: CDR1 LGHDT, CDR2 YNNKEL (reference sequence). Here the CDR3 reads CASSQVWGGTEAFF. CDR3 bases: TGTGCCAGCAGCCAAGTCTGGGGGGGCACTGAAGCTTTCTTT.

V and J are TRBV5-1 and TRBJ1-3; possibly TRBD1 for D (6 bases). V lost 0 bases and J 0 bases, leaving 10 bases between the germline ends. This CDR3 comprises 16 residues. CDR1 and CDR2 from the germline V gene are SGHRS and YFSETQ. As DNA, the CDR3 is TGCGCCAGCAGCTTGGGGGACAAGTCCTCTGGAAACACCATATATTTT. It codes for CASSLGDKSSGNTIYF.

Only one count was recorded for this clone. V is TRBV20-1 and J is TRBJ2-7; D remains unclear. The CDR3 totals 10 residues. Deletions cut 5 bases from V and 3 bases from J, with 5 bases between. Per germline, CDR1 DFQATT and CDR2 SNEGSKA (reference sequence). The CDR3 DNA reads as TGCAGTGCTGCAGACTACGAGCAGTACTTC. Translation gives CSAADYEQYF.

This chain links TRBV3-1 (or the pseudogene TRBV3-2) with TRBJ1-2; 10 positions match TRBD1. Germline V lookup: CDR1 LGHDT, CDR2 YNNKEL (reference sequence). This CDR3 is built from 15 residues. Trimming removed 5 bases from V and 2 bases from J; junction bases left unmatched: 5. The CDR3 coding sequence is TGTGCCAGCAGCTTAAGGGACAGGGGAAACTATGGCTACACCTTC. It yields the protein CASSLRDRGNYGYTF.

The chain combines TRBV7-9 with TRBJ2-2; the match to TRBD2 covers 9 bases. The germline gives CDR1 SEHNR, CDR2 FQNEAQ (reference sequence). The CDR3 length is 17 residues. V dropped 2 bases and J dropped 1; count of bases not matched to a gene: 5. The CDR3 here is CASSLRAGGGNTGELFF. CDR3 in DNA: TGTGCCAGCAGCTTACGAGCGGGGGGCGGGAACACCGGGGAGCTGTTTTTT.

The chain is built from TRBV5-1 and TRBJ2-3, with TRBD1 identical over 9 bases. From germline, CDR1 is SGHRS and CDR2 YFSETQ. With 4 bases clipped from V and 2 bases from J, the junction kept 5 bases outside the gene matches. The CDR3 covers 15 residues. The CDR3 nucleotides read TGCGCCAGCAGCCAACAGGGGGCTGACACAGATACGCAGTATTTT. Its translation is CASSQQGADTDTQYF.

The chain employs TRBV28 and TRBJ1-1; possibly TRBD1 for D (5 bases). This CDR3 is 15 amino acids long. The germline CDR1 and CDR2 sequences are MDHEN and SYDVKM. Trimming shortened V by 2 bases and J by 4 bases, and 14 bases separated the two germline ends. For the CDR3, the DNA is TGTGCCAGCAGTTTAGGATCGCAGGGTCCCACTGAAGCTTTCTTT. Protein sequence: CASSLGSQGPTEAFF.

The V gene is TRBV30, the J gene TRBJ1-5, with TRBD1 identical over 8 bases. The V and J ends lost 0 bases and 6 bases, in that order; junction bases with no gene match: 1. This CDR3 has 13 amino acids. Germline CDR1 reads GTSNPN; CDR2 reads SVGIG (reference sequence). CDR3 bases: TGTGCCTGGAGTGTACAGGGGGGTCAGCCCCAGCATTTT. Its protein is CAWSVQGGQPQHF.

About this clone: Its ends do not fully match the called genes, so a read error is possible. Here the CDR3 DNA reads TGTGCCAGCAGCGACCGGGTTTCTGGGAACACCATATATTTT. Translation gives CASSDRVSGNTIYF. The chain employs TRBV13 and TRBJ1-3; the D is unclear. The CDR3 runs 14 residues. The germline V gene encodes CDR1 PRHDT and CDR2 FYEKMQ (reference sequence).

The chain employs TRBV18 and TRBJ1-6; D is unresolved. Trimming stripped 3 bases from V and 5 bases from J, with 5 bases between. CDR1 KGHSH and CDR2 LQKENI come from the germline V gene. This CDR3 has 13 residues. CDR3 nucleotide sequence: TGTGCCAGCTCACCGGTAGATAATTCACCCCTCCACTTT. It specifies CASSPVDNSPLHF. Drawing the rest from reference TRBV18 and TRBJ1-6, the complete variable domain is NAGVMQNPRHLVRRRGQEARLRCSPMKGHSHVYWYRQLPEEGLKFMVYLQKENIIDESGMPKERFSAEFPKEGPSILRIQQVVRGDSAAYFCASSPVDNSPLHFGNGTRLTVT.

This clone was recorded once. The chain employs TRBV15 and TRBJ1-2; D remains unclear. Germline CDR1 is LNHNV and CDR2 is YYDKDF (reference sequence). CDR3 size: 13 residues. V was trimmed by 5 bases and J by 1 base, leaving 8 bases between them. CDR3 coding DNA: TGTGCCACCAGCCGGACGGATAACTATGGCTACACCTTC. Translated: CATSRTDNYGYTF.

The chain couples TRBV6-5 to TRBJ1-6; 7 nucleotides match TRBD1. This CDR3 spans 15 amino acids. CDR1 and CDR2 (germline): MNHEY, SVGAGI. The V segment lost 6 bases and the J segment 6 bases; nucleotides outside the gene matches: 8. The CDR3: CASSKTRDSNSPLHF. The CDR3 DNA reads TGTGCCAGCAGCAAGACCCGGGACAGTAATTCACCCCTCCACTTT.

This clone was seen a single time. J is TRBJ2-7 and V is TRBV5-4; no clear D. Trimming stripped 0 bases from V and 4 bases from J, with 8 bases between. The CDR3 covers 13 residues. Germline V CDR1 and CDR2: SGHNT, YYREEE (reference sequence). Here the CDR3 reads CASSLESAYEQYF. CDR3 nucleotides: TGTGCCAGCAGCTTGGAAAGCGCATACGAGCAGTACTTC. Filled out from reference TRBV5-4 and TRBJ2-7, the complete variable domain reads ETGVTQSPTHLIKTRGQQVTLRCSSQSGHNTVSWYQQALGQGPQFIFQYYREEENGRGNFPPRFSGLQFPNYSSELNVNALELDDSALYLCASSLESAYEQYFGPGTRLTVT.

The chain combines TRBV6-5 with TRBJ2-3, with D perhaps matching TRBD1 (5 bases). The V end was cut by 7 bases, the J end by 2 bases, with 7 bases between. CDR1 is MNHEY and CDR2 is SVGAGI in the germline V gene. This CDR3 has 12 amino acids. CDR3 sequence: CASTGPTDTQYF. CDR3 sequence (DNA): TGTGCCAGCACAGGGCCCACAGATACGCAGTATTTT.

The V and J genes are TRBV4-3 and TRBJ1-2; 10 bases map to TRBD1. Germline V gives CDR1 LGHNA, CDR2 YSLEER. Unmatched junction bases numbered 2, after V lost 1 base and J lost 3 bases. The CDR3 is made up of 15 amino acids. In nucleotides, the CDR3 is TGCGCCAGCAGCCAAGGACAGGGGGCACACTATGGCTACACCTTC. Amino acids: CASSQGQGAHYGYTF.

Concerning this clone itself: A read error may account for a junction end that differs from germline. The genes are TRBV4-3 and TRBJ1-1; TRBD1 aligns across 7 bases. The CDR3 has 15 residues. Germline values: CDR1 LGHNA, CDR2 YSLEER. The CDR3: CASSQVGGRNAEAFF. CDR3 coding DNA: TGCGCCAGCAGCCAAGTAGGGGGCAGGAACGCTGAAGCTTTCTTT.

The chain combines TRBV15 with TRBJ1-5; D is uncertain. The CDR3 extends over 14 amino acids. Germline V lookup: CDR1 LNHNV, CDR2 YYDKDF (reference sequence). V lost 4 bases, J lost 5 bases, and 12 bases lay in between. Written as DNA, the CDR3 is TGTGCCACCAGCAACGGCGGCAACTATCAGCCCCAGCATTTT. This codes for CATSNGGNYQPQHF.

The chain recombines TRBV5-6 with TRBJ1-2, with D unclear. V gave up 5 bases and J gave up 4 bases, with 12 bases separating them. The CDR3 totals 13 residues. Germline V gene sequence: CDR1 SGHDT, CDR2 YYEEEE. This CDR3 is CASSYGGPYGYTF. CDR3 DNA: TGTGCCAGCAGTTATGGTGGTCCCTATGGCTACACCTTC.

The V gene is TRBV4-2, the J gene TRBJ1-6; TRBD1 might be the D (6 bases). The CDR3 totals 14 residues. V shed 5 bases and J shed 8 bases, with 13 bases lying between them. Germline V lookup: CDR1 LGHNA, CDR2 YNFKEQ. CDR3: CASSVRDIDSPLHF. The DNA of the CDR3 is TGTGCCAGCAGCGTCCGGGACATAGATTCACCCCTCCACTTT.

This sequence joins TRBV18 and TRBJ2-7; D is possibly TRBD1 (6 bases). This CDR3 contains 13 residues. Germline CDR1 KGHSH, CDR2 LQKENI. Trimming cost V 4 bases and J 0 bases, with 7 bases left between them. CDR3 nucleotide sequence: TGTGCCAGCTCACGGGACAACTCCTACGAGCAGTACTTC. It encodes CASSRDNSYEQYF.

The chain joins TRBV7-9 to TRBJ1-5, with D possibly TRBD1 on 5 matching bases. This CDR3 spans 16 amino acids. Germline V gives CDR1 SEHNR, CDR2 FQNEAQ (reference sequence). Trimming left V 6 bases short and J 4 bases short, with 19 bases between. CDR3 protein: CASSSQTGGWNQPQHF. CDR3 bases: TGTGCCAGCAGTTCCCAAACGGGGGGGTGGAATCAGCCCCAGCATTTT.